This T cell receptor beta chain is from a study of metastatic and nonmetastatic thyroid tumors (TCRdb year 2020). Broadly, across the study: The researchers compared repertoires between peripheral blood samples and tumor or nodule tissue samples from patients with malignant or benign thyroid disease. On the study overall, not on this receptor specifically: In both blood and tumor samples, malignant tumors were reported to have significantly higher TCR beta diversity than benign nodules.

The library was prepared using PCR. Sequenced on an Illumina HiSeq 4000. The TCR beta-chain CDR3 region of each patient was profiled by high-throughput sequencing. As for how the authors treated the data: A classifier to discriminate distant-metastatic papillary thyroid cancer patients was built from CDR3 differences across clinicopathological groups. To measure repertoire diversity the researchers used the Shannon index, while the Morisita-Horn index served to gauge how similar the tumor and blood repertoires were. TCRdb cleaned the public reads at Q25 with fastp, built clones with MiXCR and kept in-frame beta chains. TCRdb, not the original authors, processed these V and J calls. Across this sample there are roughly 13,000 clones, with 25% to 30% seen only once. Together, the top ten hold nearly 4% of the sample. This clone was found many times. Its antigen is unknown. This may be a read error: a much more frequent sequence differs by one nucleotide.

The germline V gene (reference sequence) supplies CDR1 GTSNPN and CDR2 SVGIG. The V and J ends are trimmed by 6 bases and 3 bases, leaving 11 bases between them. Measured from the cysteine to the phenylalanine, the CDR3 is 13 residues long. Only the CDR3 region is kept as DNA, spanning 39 bases read in frame from base 1. Before undergoing thyroid surgery, none of the patients had been given any kind of treatment. Using T-cell receptor beta sequencing, the researchers looked back retrospectively at clinical samples from patients, gathered between about 2012 and 2018. The TCR sequence derives from a female donor with papillary thyroid cancer or a benign thyroid nodule (not recorded which). Some clones in this sample may be carry-over from other donors' samples. The sequence is built from TRBV30 and TRBJ1-4; TRBD1 is possibly the D segment (5 matching bases). The sample consisted of blood. Here the CDR3 is given as CACRTRSNEKLFF. The DNA reads as follows: TGTGCCTGCCGGACAAGGTCTAATGAAAAACTGTTTTTT.